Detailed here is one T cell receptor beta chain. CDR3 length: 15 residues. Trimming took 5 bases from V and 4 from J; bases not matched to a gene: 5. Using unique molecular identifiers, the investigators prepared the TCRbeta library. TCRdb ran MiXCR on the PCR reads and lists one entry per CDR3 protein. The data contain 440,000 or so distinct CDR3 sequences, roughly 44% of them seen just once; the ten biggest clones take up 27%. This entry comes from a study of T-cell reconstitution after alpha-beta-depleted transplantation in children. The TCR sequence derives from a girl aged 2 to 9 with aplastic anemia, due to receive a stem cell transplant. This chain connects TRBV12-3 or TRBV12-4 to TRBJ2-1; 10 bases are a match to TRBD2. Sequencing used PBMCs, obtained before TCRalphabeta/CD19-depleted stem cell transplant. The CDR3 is CASSLTSGQYNEQFF. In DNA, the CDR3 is TGTGCCAGCAGTCTGACTAGCGGGCAATACAATGAGCAGTTCTTC.